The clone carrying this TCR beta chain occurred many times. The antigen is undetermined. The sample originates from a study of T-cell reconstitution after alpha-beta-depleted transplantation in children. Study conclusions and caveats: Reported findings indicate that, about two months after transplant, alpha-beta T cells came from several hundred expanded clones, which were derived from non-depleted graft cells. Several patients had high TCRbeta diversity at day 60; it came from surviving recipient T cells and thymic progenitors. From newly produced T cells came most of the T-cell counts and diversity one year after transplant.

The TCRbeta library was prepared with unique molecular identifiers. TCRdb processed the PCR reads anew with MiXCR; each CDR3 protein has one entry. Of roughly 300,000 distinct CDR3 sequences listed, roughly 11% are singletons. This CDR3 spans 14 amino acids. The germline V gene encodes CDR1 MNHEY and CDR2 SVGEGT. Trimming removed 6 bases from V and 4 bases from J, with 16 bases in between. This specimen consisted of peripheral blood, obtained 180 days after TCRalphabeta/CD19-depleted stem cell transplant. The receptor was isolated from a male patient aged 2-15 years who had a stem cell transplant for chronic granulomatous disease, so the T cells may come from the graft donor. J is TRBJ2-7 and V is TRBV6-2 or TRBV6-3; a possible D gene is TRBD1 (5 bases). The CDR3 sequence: CASSDSEGPYEQYF. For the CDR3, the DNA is TGTGCCAGCAGCGACAGCGAAGGGCCTTACGAGCAGTACTTC.